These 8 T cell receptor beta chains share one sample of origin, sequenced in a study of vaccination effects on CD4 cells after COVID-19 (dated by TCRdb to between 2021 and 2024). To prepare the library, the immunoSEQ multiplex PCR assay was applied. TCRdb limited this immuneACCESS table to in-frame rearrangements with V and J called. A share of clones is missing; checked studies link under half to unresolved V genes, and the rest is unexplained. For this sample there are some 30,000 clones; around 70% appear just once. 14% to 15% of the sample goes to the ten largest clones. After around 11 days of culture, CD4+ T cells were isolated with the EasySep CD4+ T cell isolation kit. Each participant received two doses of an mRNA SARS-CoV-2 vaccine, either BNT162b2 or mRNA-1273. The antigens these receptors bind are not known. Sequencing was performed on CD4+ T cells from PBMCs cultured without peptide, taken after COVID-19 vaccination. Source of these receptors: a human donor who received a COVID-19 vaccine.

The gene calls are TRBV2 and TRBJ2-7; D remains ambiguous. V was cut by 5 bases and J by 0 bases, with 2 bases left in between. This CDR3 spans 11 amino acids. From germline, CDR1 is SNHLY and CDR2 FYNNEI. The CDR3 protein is CASSSSYEQYF. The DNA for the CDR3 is TGTGCCAGCAGTTCCTCCTACGAGCAGTACTTC.

The CDR3 loop is CASSYKGRNTEAFF. The DNA of the CDR3 is TGTGCCAGCAGTTATAAGGGCCGGAACACTGAAGCTTTCTTT. The chain recombines TRBV6-2 or TRBV6-3 with TRBJ1-1; D is ambiguous. The CDR3 has 14 residues. Germline V lookup: CDR1 MNHEY, CDR2 SVGEGT. The V end was cut by 3 bases, the J end by 1 base, with 9 bases between.

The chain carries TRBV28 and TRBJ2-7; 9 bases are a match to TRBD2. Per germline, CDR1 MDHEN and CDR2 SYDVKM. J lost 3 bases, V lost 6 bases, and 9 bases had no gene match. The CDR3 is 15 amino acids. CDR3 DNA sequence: TGTGCCAGCAGCACCCGGGGACTAGCTCGCTACGAGCAGTACTTC. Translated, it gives CASSTRGLARYEQYF.

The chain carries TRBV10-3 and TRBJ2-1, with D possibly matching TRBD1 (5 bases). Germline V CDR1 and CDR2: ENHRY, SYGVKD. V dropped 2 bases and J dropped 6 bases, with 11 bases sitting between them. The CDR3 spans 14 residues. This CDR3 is CAISEGQGSNEQFF. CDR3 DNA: TGTGCCATCAGTGAGGGGCAGGGCAGCAATGAGCAGTTCTTC.

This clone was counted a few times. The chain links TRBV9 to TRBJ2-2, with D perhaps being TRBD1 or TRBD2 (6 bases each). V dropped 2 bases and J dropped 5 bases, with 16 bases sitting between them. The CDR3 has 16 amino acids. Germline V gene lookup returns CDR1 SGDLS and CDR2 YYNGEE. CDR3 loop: CASSVTGGRTTGELFF. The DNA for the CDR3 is TGTGCCAGCAGCGTCACCGGGGGCAGGACAACCGGGGAGCTGTTTTTT.

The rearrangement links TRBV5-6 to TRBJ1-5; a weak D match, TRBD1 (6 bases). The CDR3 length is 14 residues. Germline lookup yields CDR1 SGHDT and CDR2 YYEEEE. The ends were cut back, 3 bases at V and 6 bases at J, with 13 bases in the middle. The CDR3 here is CASSSYREIQPQHF. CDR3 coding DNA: TGTGCCAGCAGCTCCTACAGGGAGATTCAGCCCCAGCATTTT.

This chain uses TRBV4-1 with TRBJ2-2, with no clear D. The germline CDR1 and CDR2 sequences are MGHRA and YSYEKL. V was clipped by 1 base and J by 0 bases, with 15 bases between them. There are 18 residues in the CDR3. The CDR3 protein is CASSQVPPGRPNTGELFF. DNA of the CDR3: TGCGCCAGCAGCCAAGTTCCCCCCGGACGGCCGAACACCGGGGAGCTGTTTTTT.

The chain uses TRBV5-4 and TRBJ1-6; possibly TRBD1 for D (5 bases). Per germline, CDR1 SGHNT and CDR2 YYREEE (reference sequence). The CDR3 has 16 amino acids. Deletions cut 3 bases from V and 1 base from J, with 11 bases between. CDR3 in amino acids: CASSSRGTSYNSPLHF. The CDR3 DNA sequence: TGTGCCAGCAGCTCCCGGGGGACGTCCTATAATTCACCCCTCCACTTT.